This T cell receptor beta chain derives from a study of cytomegalovirus exposure and HLA in healthy donors. Study background: There were 70 million to 95 million unique TCRs (from HLA-typed donors) in an early data release. Out of 398 genotyped donors, roughly 83% belonged to the Caucasian-associated ancestry cluster. General study points: Earlier findings revealed that most TCR beta V segments proved productive either about 87% or about 30% of the time. In a later analysis, HLA-associated beta chains showed higher expansion and lower generation probabilities than comparable chains.

The PCR contained 60 Vbeta and 13 Jbeta primers. The repertoire was sequenced with immunoSEQ multiplex PCR; TCRdb's copy has only in-frame clones and lacks some. In total, the table holds some 200,000 clones. V lost 1 base, J lost 8 bases, and 5 bases lay in between. Germline V gives CDR1 MDHEN, CDR2 SYDVKM. The CDR3 runs 12 residues. About this clone: Its antigen is unidentified.

The sequenced sample consisted of PBMCs. The sequence derives from a man aged 25 to 40 in good health and CMV-seronegative. The chain uses TRBV28 and TRBJ2-2; D uncertain. The CDR3 DNA follows: TGTGCCAGCAGTTTATCCGTTGGGGAGCTGTTTTTT. It translates to CASSLSVGELFF. The entire variable domain, with the rest obtained from reference TRBV28 and TRBJ2-2, is as follows: DVKVTQSSRYLVKRTGEKVFLECVQDMDHENMFWYRQDPGLGLRLIYFSYDVKMKEKGDIPEGYSVSREKKERFSLILESASTNQTSMYLCASSLSVGELFFGEGSRLTVL.